These 15 T cell receptor beta chains were all obtained from the same sample, sequenced in a study of T cells in Graves' hyperthyroidism and ophthalmopathy. It was RNA transcripts that yielded the amplified TCR beta CDR3 regions. Initially, a first-round RT-PCR of the TCR CDR3 employed the HTBI primer set. TCRdb itself ran the multiplex PCR reads through MiXCR, one entry per CDR3 protein. The table lists roughly 510,000 distinct CDR3 sequences, roughly 45% of them singletons. The sample taken for sequencing was peripheral blood or thyroid tissue (not recorded which). These receptors were obtained from an adult woman with Graves' disease, either hyperthyroidism or ophthalmopathy (not recorded which).

The chain carries TRBV20-1 and TRBJ2-5, with D tentatively TRBD1 (6 bases). V shed 2 bases and J shed 2 bases, with 9 bases lying between them. The V gene's germline CDR1 is DFQATT and CDR2 SNEGSKA (reference sequence). The CDR3 runs 13 residues. The CDR3 DNA reads as TGCAGTGCTAGATACCAGGGGCAAGAGACCCAGTACTTC. Amino acid sequence: CSARYQGQETQYF.

Comments on this clonotype: The junction shows a germline mismatch at one end, possibly a read error. V is TRBV2 and J is TRBJ1-1; perhaps TRBD1 as D (5 bases). The germline V gene encodes CDR1 SNHLY and CDR2 FYNNEI. The length of the CDR3 is 16 residues. The CDR3 region has the DNA TGTGCCGGCAGTGAAGGGGCAGGGTTCTGTCCACCAGGGGCTTTCTTT. Amino acids: CAGSEGAGFCPPGAFF. The variable domain in full, completed from reference TRBV2 and TRBJ1-1, reads EPEVTQTPSHQVTQMGQEVILRCVPISNHLYFYWYRQILGQKVEFLVSFYNNEISEKSEIFDDQFSVERPDGSNFTLKIRSTKLEDSAMYFCAGSEGAGFCPPGAFFGQGTRLTVV.

Ten or more counts support this clonotype. The rearrangement links TRBV19 to TRBJ1-2, with 9 nucleotides matching TRBD1. This CDR3 is 14 amino acids long. The ends lost 3 bases at V and 7 bases at J; junction bases unmatched: 6. CDR1 LNHDA and CDR2 SQIVND come from the germline V gene (reference sequence). CDR3 loop: CASSIGTGRFGYTF. The DNA of the CDR3 is TGTGCCAGTAGTATCGGGACAGGGCGATTTGGCTACACCTTC.

This chain uses TRBV28 with TRBJ2-5; 14 bases are a match to TRBD2. Germline CDR1 MDHEN, CDR2 SYDVKM. The CDR3 totals 16 residues. Trimming took 6 bases from V and 5 from J; bases not matched to a gene: 8. The CDR3 sequence is CASRQGLAGASETQYF. DNA of the CDR3: TGTGCCAGCAGACAGGGACTAGCGGGAGCCTCCGAGACCCAGTACTTC.

The chain combines TRBV24-1 with TRBJ2-7; 9 nucleotides agree with TRBD2. The J call could be wrong; TRBJ2-1 is a better fit for the DNA end. The CDR3 totals 15 residues. Per germline, CDR1 KGHDR and CDR2 SFDVKD. CDR3 in DNA: TGTGCCACCAGTGAAAGCGGGGGGAGGTACAATGAGCAGTTCTTC. It is translated as CATSESGGRYNEQFF.

This chain links TRBV29-1 with TRBJ1-5, with 7 bases aligning to TRBD1. Germline CDR1 and CDR2: SQVTM and ANQGSEA. V lost 6 bases, J lost 7 bases, and 9 bases stayed unmatched. CDR3 length: 13 amino acids. The chain's CDR3 is CSVREETGQPQHF. CDR3 nucleotides: TGCAGCGTGAGAGAGGAGACAGGGCAGCCCCAGCATTTT.

To note about this clonotype: One junction end disagrees with the germline gene, perhaps due to a read error. The rearrangement links TRBV2 to TRBJ1-1; D possibly corresponds to TRBD1 (6 bases). The CDR3 is made up of 14 amino acids. Per germline, CDR1 SNHLY and CDR2 FYNNEI. In DNA, the CDR3 is TGTGCCAGCTGGGACACAAACAGGGCCACTGGAGCTTTCTTT. As protein: CASWDTNRATGAFF.

This clonotype was detected only a few times. The chain links TRBV20-1 to TRBJ1-5, with D uncertain. V was cut by 3 bases and J by 8 bases, with 14 bases left in between. Germline V lookup: CDR1 DFQATT, CDR2 SNEGSKA (reference sequence). The CDR3 is 13 residues long. The CDR3 DNA reads as TGCAGTGCTAGTGGGGTCGGCGATGAGCCCCAGCATTTT. It is translated as CSASGVGDEPQHF.

V gene TRBV7-2 combines with J gene TRBJ2-2, with unresolved D. V was trimmed by 3 bases and J by 0 bases, leaving 8 bases between them. Germline-derived CDR1 and CDR2 are SGHTA and FQGNSA. The CDR3 has 15 amino acids. The CDR3 nucleotides are TGTGCCAGCAGCTTGTTTTATCCGAACACCGGGGAGCTGTTTTTT. Protein sequence: CASSLFYPNTGELFF. The full variable domain, completed using reference TRBV7-2 and TRBJ2-2, is GAGVSQSPSNKVTEKGKDVELRCDPISGHTALYWYRQSLGQGLEFLIYFQGNSAPDKSGLPSDRFSAERTGGSVSTLTIQRTQQEDSAVYLCASSLFYPNTGELFFGEGSRLTVL.

This chain links TRBV7-9 with TRBJ2-7; TRBD2 matches at 12 bases. Germline trimming cut 2 bases from V and 7 bases from J; bases unmatched to any gene: 15. Germline V CDR1 and CDR2: SEHNR, FQNEAQ (reference sequence). The CDR3 is 18 residues long. The CDR3 sequence is CASSLPLTSGRNYNEQYF. The CDR3 region has the DNA TGTGCCAGCAGCTTACCCCTTACTAGCGGGAGGAACTACAATGAGCAGTACTTC. The variable domain in full, completed from reference TRBV7-9 and TRBJ2-7, reads DTGVSQNPRHKITKRGQNVTFRCDPISEHNRLYWYRQTLGQGPEFLTYFQNEAQLEKSRLLSDRFSAERPKGSFSTLEIQRTEQGDSAMYLCASSLPLTSGRNYNEQYFGPGTRLTVT.

The chain links TRBV10-3 to TRBJ2-5; D unresolved. Germline CDR1 reads ENHRY; CDR2 reads SYGVKD. CDR3 length equals 14 residues. V dropped 2 bases and J dropped 0 bases, with 7 bases sitting between them. The CDR3 DNA reads TGTGCCATCAGTGAGCCCGGACACCAAGAGACCCAGTACTTC. Amino acid sequence: CAISEPGHQETQYF.

In this sample, this clonotype turned up a few times. The chain couples TRBV20-1 to TRBJ1-1, with D possibly being TRBD1 (6 bases). CDR3 size: 14 residues. With 4 bases removed from V and 5 bases from J, the gap between germline ends came to 17 bases. Germline-derived CDR1 and CDR2 are DFQATT and SNEGSKA (reference sequence). This CDR3 reads CSAIDARGGTEAFF. CDR3 nucleotide sequence: TGCAGTGCTATCGATGCCAGGGGAGGGACTGAAGCTTTCTTT.

This clonotype turned up a few times. The chain recombines TRBV10-3 with TRBJ1-5; D uncertain. The V gene lost 2 bases and the J gene lost 6 bases, with 11 bases spanning the gap. The germline gives CDR1 ENHRY, CDR2 SYGVKD. The CDR3 consists of 14 residues. CDR3 protein: CAISEATNGQPQHF. The DNA for the CDR3 is TGTGCCATCAGTGAGGCAACGAACGGTCAGCCCCAGCATTTT.

This clonotype was counted many times. The chain couples TRBV3-1 to TRBJ1-2; 8 positions agree with TRBD1. Germline CDR1 reads LGHDT; CDR2 reads YNNKEL (reference sequence). The CDR3 runs 14 residues. V shed 6 bases, J shed 3 bases, and the junction held 6 bases outside the gene matches. The DNA of the CDR3 is TGTGCCAGCAGACCTGGGACAGGATACTATGGCTACACCTTC. Translation gives CASRPGTGYYGYTF.

This clonotype has only a few counts. The chain has TRBV6-5 and TRBJ1-4; possibly TRBD1 for D (5 bases). The CDR3 sequence is 15 residues long. V was cut by 7 bases and J by 4 bases, with 16 bases left in between. Germline V lookup: CDR1 MNHEY, CDR2 SVGAGI. CDR3 loop: CASKPTRGRNEKLFF. The CDR3 region has the DNA TGTGCCAGCAAGCCGACCCGGGGCCGTAATGAAAAACTGTTTTTT.